These 25 T cell receptor beta chains came from one sample sequenced in a study of regulatory T cells in long-lasting Graves disease. TCR beta libraries were built with iRepertoire HTBI primers and Arm-PCR of CDR3 regions. From the multiplex PCR reads, TCRdb called clonotypes with MiXCR, one entry per CDR3 protein. The repertoire holds 400,000 to 500,000 distinct CDR3 sequences, about a sixth seen once, with 20% to 25% in the top ten. Stated time point: newly diagnosed GD, antithyroid drugs for less than 3 months. The TCR library was made from RNA extracted from PBMCs. These same data were also listed under a study on T cells in Graves' hyperthyroidism and ophthalmopathy.

Sequences were derived from peripheral blood mononuclear cells (PBMCs), sampled at new diagnosis, from a patient treated with antithyroid drugs. All receptors derive from a woman younger than 35 with Graves disease.

The table lists this clonotype with a few counts. The chain combines TRBV12-3 or TRBV12-4 with TRBJ2-7; D ambiguous. The CDR3 spans 14 residues. Trimming left V 6 bases short and J 2 bases short, with 14 bases between. CDR3 region: CASSLRTPPYEQYF. Here the CDR3 DNA reads TGTGCCAGCAGCCTAAGGACGCCTCCCTACGAGCAGTACTTC.

A remark on this clonotype: It may be a read error: a sequence one base away is much more abundant. The chain recombines TRBV5-1 with TRBJ2-3; D gene unclear. From germline, CDR1 is SGHRS and CDR2 YFSETQ. This CDR3 region has 16 residues. V dropped 4 bases and J dropped 1 base, with 16 bases sitting between them. The CDR3 bases are TGCGCCAGCAGCCGCCCCTCAGGCGGCGGCACAGATACGCAGTATTTT. Translating gives CASSRPSGGGTDTQYF.

V usage is TRBV12-3 or TRBV12-4 and J usage is TRBJ1-3; 8 bases are shared with TRBD1. With 5 bases clipped from V and 2 bases from J, the junction kept 8 bases outside the gene matches. The CDR3 runs 16 residues. The chain's CDR3 is CASSLSPRGPGNTIYF. In nucleotides, the CDR3 is TGTGCCAGCAGTCTCTCACCCAGGGGGCCTGGAAACACCATATATTTT.

This clonotype was detected only a few times. The chain joins TRBV10-3 to TRBJ2-5; 10 bases fit TRBD2. This CDR3 region has 15 residues. With V trimmed by 1 base and J by 4 bases, 3 bases remained unmatched. In germline, CDR1 is ENHRY, CDR2 SYGVKD. In DNA, the CDR3 is TGTGCCATCAGTGAGTACCTAGCGGGAGCAGAGACCCAGTACTTC. Translated, it gives CAISEYLAGAETQYF.

Only a few counts were recorded for this clonotype. The CDR3 nucleotides are TGTGCCAGCAGTGAACAGATCTACGAGCAGTACTTC. Translating it yields CASSEQIYEQYF. This chain links TRBV2 with TRBJ2-7, with no clear D. CDR3 size: 12 residues. Germline CDR1 reads SNHLY; CDR2 reads FYNNEI. Between the trimmed V and J ends, which lost 2 bases and 3 bases, there was a span of 5 bases.

Many counts were recorded for this clonotype. The CDR3 coding sequence is TGTGCCAGCAGCTACAGACAGATCAACTCTGGAAACACCATATATTTT. Residues: CASSYRQINSGNTIYF. This chain connects TRBV11-1 to TRBJ1-3; D perhaps matches TRBD1 (5 bases). V lost 4 bases and J 0 bases, leaving 13 bases between the germline ends. CDR1 is SGHAT and CDR2 is FQDESV in the germline V gene (reference sequence). The CDR3 covers 16 residues.

In regard to this clonotype: This may be a read error: a much more frequent sequence differs by one nucleotide. The chain uses TRBV11-1 and TRBJ2-5, with D possibly TRBD1 on 6 matching bases. Germline assignment: CDR1 SGHAT and CDR2 FQDESV (reference sequence). This CDR3 is 13 amino acids long. Trimming took 5 bases from V and 4 from J, leaving 11 bases between them. In DNA, the CDR3 is TGTGCCAGCAGCACCACAGGGACAGAGACCCAGTACTTC. This sequence encodes CASSTTGTETQYF.

CDR3 DNA sequence: TGTGCCTTCTCGGTGCTAGCGGGAGTAGATACGCAGTATTTT. It translates to CAFSVLAGVDTQYF. This rearrangement joins TRBV30 to TRBJ2-3; TRBD2 matches at 10 bases. Germline V CDR1 and CDR2: GTSNPN, SVGIG (reference sequence). The junction had 9 bases not matched to a gene; V was cut back by 7 bases and J by 5 bases. The CDR3 is made up of 14 amino acids.

This clonotype was observed at least ten times. In DNA form, the CDR3 reads TGTGCCAGCAGTTCGATAAGCCCTGGACAGTCCCCGGGCTATGGCTACACCTTC. It encodes CASSSISPGQSPGYGYTF. The chain recombines TRBV28 with TRBJ1-2; TRBD1 is a possible D gene (6 bases). This CDR3 is built from 18 residues. Germline loops: CDR1 MDHEN, CDR2 SYDVKM. V lost 4 bases and J lost 4, with 25 bases in between.

Worth noting for this clonotype: One base away lies a much larger clone, so this may be a sequencing read error. The chain is built from TRBV2 and TRBJ2-3, with D perhaps TRBD1 (5 bases). Germline CDR1 and CDR2: SNHLY and FYNNEI. This CDR3 comprises 13 residues. The CDR3 here is CAGSVAGTDTQYF. The DNA for the CDR3 is TGTGCCGGCAGTGTGGCAGGGACAGATACGCAGTATTTT.

This clonotype was seen repeatedly, ten times or more. The chain carries TRBV18 and TRBJ2-2; no clear D gene. Germline CDR1 and CDR2: KGHSH and LQKENI. The CDR3 totals 15 residues. V lost 2 bases and J 7 bases, leaving 14 bases between the germline ends. This CDR3 reads CASSPVLGWSGELFF. CDR3 DNA: TGTGCCAGCTCACCAGTCTTAGGATGGAGCGGGGAGCTGTTTTTT. The whole variable domain, filled in from reference TRBV18 and TRBJ2-2, reads NAGVMQNPRHLVRRRGQEARLRCSPMKGHSHVYWYRQLPEEGLKFMVYLQKENIIDESGMPKERFSAEFPKEGPSILRIQQVVRGDSAAYFCASSPVLGWSGELFFGEGSRLTVL.

The table lists this clonotype with many counts. V gene TRBV3-1 combines with J gene TRBJ2-1, with a weak D call TRBD2 (6 bases). V was clipped by 4 bases and J by 10 bases, with 23 bases between them. Germline V CDR1 and CDR2: LGHDT, YNNKEL (reference sequence). CDR3 size: 16 residues. CDR3: CASSPTGTSRTPEQFF. CDR3 nucleotides: TGTGCCAGCAGCCCTACCGGGACTTCGCGAACCCCCGAGCAGTTCTTC.

In this sample, this clonotype turned up once. The CDR3 DNA follows: TGTGCCAGTAGTACGGGACATCCTTTAGACTACGAGCAGTACTTC. Protein product: CASSTGHPLDYEQYF. The V call is TRBV19, the J call TRBJ2-7, with D possibly being TRBD1 (6 bases). The CDR3 consists of 15 residues. Trimming cost V 4 bases and J 3 bases, with 16 bases left between them. Germline CDR1 is LNHDA and CDR2 is SQIVND (reference sequence).

This clonotype was found a few times. The chain carries TRBV7-3 and TRBJ2-3; no definite D call. The CDR3 contains 13 residues. The germline V and J ends were trimmed by 4 bases and 1 base, with 6 bases remaining between them. Germline V gives CDR1 SGHTA, CDR2 FQGTGA. The CDR3 loop reads CASSYTRTDTQYF. The CDR3 coding sequence is TGTGCCAGCAGCTACACCCGCACAGATACGCAGTATTTT.

Comments on this clonotype: A much larger clonotype is one base distant, so this may be a read error. The chain has TRBV11-3 and TRBJ2-4; no firm D call. CDR3 length equals 12 residues. Germline-derived CDR1 and CDR2 are SGHNT and YENEEA. The CDR3 region has the DNA TGTGCCAGCAGCTTAGATCGGAGTGGCGACACCTTC. Its translation: CASSLDRSGDTF.

This clonotype was counted many times. The rearrangement links TRBV6-2 or TRBV6-3 to TRBJ2-1, with 11 bases fitting TRBD2. CDR3 size: 14 residues. From germline, CDR1 is MNHEY and CDR2 SVGEGT. Trimming at V came to 4 bases and at J to 10 bases, leaving 6 bases not matched to a gene. The CDR3 sequence is CASSLAGGGYEQFF. The CDR3, as DNA: TGTGCCAGCAGTTTAGCGGGAGGGGGGTACGAGCAGTTCTTC.

In this sample, this clonotype turned up many times. The chain recombines TRBV14 with TRBJ2-1; perhaps TRBD1 as D (5 bases). This CDR3 is 15 amino acids long. CDR1 is SGHDN, CDR2 FVKESK, per germline. The germline V and J ends were trimmed by 3 bases and 7 bases, with 16 bases remaining between them. In DNA, the CDR3 is TGTGCCAGCAGCCAGGGGCAGGGTTATCGGAATGAGCAGTTCTTC. Its translation is CASSQGQGYRNEQFF.

The sample holds many counts of this clonotype. The genes are TRBV12-3 or TRBV12-4 and TRBJ1-1; perhaps TRBD1 as D (6 bases). This CDR3 spans 13 amino acids. V was clipped by 5 bases and J by 4 bases, with 11 bases between them. The chain's CDR3 is CASSPAGATEAFF. Written as DNA, the CDR3 is TGTGCCAGCAGTCCTGCAGGGGCCACTGAAGCTTTCTTT.

The chain combines TRBV29-1 with TRBJ1-1, with a tentative D call TRBD1 (5 bases). This CDR3 spans 13 amino acids. The germline V and J ends were trimmed by 8 bases and 6 bases, with 19 bases remaining between them. Per the germline V gene, CDR1 is SQVTM and CDR2 is ANQGSEA. The CDR3 loop is CSTRGGELAEAFF. CDR3 coding DNA: TGCAGCACCCGCGGAGGGGAATTAGCTGAAGCTTTCTTT.

The table lists this clonotype with many counts. The chain has TRBV29-1 and TRBJ2-1; TRBD1 matches at 9 bases. CDR3 length equals 14 residues. The germline V gene has CDR1 SQVTM and CDR2 ANQGSEA. V lost 4 bases and J lost 1; bases outside the gene matches: 2. The CDR3 spells CSVVGQGSYNEQFF. Here the CDR3 DNA reads TGCAGCGTTGTGGGACAGGGTTCCTACAATGAGCAGTTCTTC.

V is TRBV6-2 or TRBV6-3 and J is TRBJ1-2; 7 bases align to TRBD1. Germline CDR1 reads MNHEY; CDR2 reads SVGEGT. With V trimmed by 2 bases and J by 6 bases, 6 bases remained unmatched. This CDR3 comprises 14 residues. The CDR3 DNA follows: TGTGCCAGCAGTTACCGACAGGGATCCCATGGCTACACCTTC. It encodes CASSYRQGSHGYTF.

The chain recombines TRBV20-1 with TRBJ1-1; D is ambiguous. V was pared by 2 bases and J by 1 base, with 5 bases between. Germline CDR1 DFQATT, CDR2 SNEGSKA (reference sequence). The CDR3 consists of 12 residues. Here the CDR3 reads CSARSGNTEAFF. Written as DNA, the CDR3 is TGCAGTGCTAGATCCGGGAACACTGAAGCTTTCTTT.

This clonotype was found a few times. The rearrangement joins TRBV30 to TRBJ1-4; no clear D. Trimming pared 3 bases from V and 3 bases from J, leaving 14 bases between. Germline V gene lookup returns CDR1 GTSNPN and CDR2 SVGIG (reference sequence). This CDR3 contains 15 residues. The CDR3 DNA is TGTGCCTGGAGCTACAAGCGGGGTTCTAATGAAAAACTGTTTTTT. Protein sequence: CAWSYKRGSNEKLFF.

This clonotype was recorded at least ten times. This chain links TRBV5-5 with TRBJ2-7; 9 bases line up with TRBD1. Germline trimming cut 5 bases from V and 5 bases from J; bases unmatched to any gene: 5. The CDR3 covers 13 residues. The germline gives CDR1 SGHKS, CDR2 YYEKEE (reference sequence). The DNA for the CDR3 is TGTGCCAGCAGGATTGACAGGGGGAACGAGCAGTACTTC. It encodes CASRIDRGNEQYF.

The table lists this clonotype with a few counts. The chain recombines TRBV11-2 with TRBJ2-3; 7 nucleotides line up with TRBD2. The CDR3 is 16 amino acids. Looked up from germline, CDR1 is SGHAT and CDR2 is FQNNGV. V was clipped by 3 bases and J by 2 bases; unmatched bases: 8. CDR3 DNA: TGTGCCAGCAGCTTTTCCGCGGGGGTACTCACAGATACGCAGTATTTT. As protein: CASSFSAGVLTDTQYF.